This T cell receptor (beta chain) was retrieved from a study of blood T cell repertoires in COVID-19. On the study more broadly: The United States, Italy and Spain provided the acute and convalescent COVID-19 samples.

Residents of about two dozen US areas, aged roughly 18 to 89 years, made up the participants. Assignments of participants to cohorts depended upon their own reported clinical history. Two negative PCRs, clearance, or symptom resolution had been documented for recovered Cohort 3 donors. The length of the CDR3 is 15 residues. The V gene end was trimmed by 7 bases and the J gene end by 2 bases; junction bases not matched to a gene: 6. Germline loops: CDR1 SGHVS, CDR2 FQNEAQ. Libraries were prepared by immunoSEQ multiplex PCR; TCRdb keeps only in-frame clonotypes and omits some of them. The sample shows 310,000 or so clones, approximately 90% of them seen only once.

The source material was PBMCs or T cells enriched from blood (not recorded which). This chain joins TRBV7-8 and TRBJ2-5; 11 positions match TRBD1. The source is a woman younger than 45 who had recovered from COVID-19. The CDR3 sequence: CASTTGTGGQETQYF. CDR3 bases: TGTGCCAGCACTACAGGGACAGGGGGGCAAGAGACCCAGTACTTC.